These 31 T cell receptor beta chains were all obtained from the same sample, sequenced in a study of follicular helper T cells after annual influenza vaccination. As for time point: 2015-2016 season, 7 days after influenza vaccination. Here immunoSEQ multiplex PCR was the method, and the copy in TCRdb shows in-frame clones only, minus some. The table has roughly 7,000 clones, approximately 88% seen once; the top ten hold about 1.5%. Sequenced here: CXCR5+ CD38- circulating T follicular helper cells from blood, sampled 7 days after influenza vaccination. Documented subset: circulating Tfh, non-naive CD4+CXCR5+PD-1+ (ICOS+CD38+ or ICOS-CD38-). The receptor source for this set is an adult who received the influenza vaccine.

The chain links TRBV5-1 to TRBJ2-7, with D perhaps matching TRBD1 (6 bases). Germline V gene lookup returns CDR1 SGHRS and CDR2 YFSETQ. This CDR3 has 13 residues. Deletions cut 2 bases from V and 0 bases from J, with 6 bases between. CDR3 bases: TGCGCCAGCAGCTTACAGGGCTCCTACGAGCAGTACTTC. It codes for CASSLQGSYEQYF.

The chain carries TRBV11-3 and TRBJ2-1, with unresolved D. The CDR3 spans 16 residues. The germline gives CDR1 SGHNT, CDR2 YENEEA. Trimming removed 1 base at V and 4 bases at J, with 14 bases between. CDR3 DNA sequence: TGTGCCAGCAGCTTAGGAGGTATGGGCAGTTACAATGAGCAGTTCTTC. It encodes CASSLGGMGSYNEQFF.

The CDR3 DNA reads as TGTGCCAGTACCAAGGGACTAGCGGGCCTCACCGGGGAGCTGTTTTTT. Its translation: CASTKGLAGLTGELFF. V is TRBV19 and J is TRBJ2-2; 12 bases are a match to TRBD2. Trimming removed 7 bases from V and 4 bases from J; junction bases left unmatched: 7. This CDR3 region has 16 residues. The germline gives CDR1 LNHDA, CDR2 SQIVND (reference sequence). The full variable domain, rest sourced from reference TRBV19 and TRBJ2-2, is DGGITQSPKYLFRKEGQNVTLSCEQNLNHDAMYWYRQDPGQGLRLIYYSQIVNDFQKGDIAEGYSVSREKKESFPLTVTSAQKNPTAFYLCASTKGLAGLTGELFFGEGSRLTVL.

The J gene is TRBJ2-2, the V gene TRBV18; D may be TRBD2 (6 bases). Trimming stripped 2 bases from V and 5 bases from J, with 12 bases between. Germline values: CDR1 KGHSH, CDR2 LQKENI. This CDR3 comprises 15 residues. The CDR3 is CASSPAGTGTGELFF. As DNA, the CDR3 is TGTGCCAGCTCACCAGCGGGGACGGGGACCGGGGAGCTGTTTTTT. Full variable domain (missing parts from reference TRBV18 and TRBJ2-2): NAGVMQNPRHLVRRRGQEARLRCSPMKGHSHVYWYRQLPEEGLKFMVYLQKENIIDESGMPKERFSAEFPKEGPSILRIQQVVRGDSAAYFCASSPAGTGTGELFFGEGSRLTVL.

The chain employs TRBV6-1 and TRBJ1-1, with D unclear. The CDR3 runs to 13 residues. CDR1 and CDR2 from the germline V gene are MNHNS and SASEGT. The V end lost 1 base, the J end lost 2 bases, and 5 bases lay between the germline ends. This chain's CDR3 is CASSEGRNTEAFF. The CDR3 nucleotides are TGTGCCAGCAGTGAAGGGAGAAACACTGAAGCTTTCTTT.

This rearrangement joins TRBV9 to TRBJ2-3; D tentatively fits TRBD1 or TRBD2 (6 bases each). This CDR3 comprises 14 residues. The V and J ends lost 2 bases and 4 bases respectively, with 11 bases between them. Germline lookup yields CDR1 SGDLS and CDR2 YYNGEE. CDR3 nucleotides: TGTGCCAGCAGCGTCTCGAGGGGGGCAGATACGCAGTATTTT. As protein: CASSVSRGADTQYF.

The V and J genes are TRBV5-1 and TRBJ2-5, with unresolved D. The V gene lost 2 bases and the J gene lost 3 bases, with 11 bases spanning the gap. Germline V gene data show CDR1 as SGHRS and CDR2 as YFSETQ. The CDR3 extends over 14 amino acids. CDR3 nucleotide sequence: TGCGCCAGCAGCTTTGCCCCTGATGAAGAGACCCAGTACTTC. Its protein product is CASSFAPDEETQYF.

The chain links TRBV19 to TRBJ2-2; 7 nucleotides line up with TRBD1. Germline V lookup: CDR1 LNHDA, CDR2 SQIVND (reference sequence). CDR3 length: 15 amino acids. The J segment lost 0 bases and the V segment lost 6 bases, leaving 4 bases of the junction unmatched. The CDR3 region has the DNA TGTGCCAGTAGCATCGGGACAGCGAACACCGGGGAGCTGTTTTTT. This sequence encodes CASSIGTANTGELFF. Based on the CDR3 plus reference TRBV19 and TRBJ2-2, the full variable domain is DGGITQSPKYLFRKEGQNVTLSCEQNLNHDAMYWYRQDPGQGLRLIYYSQIVNDFQKGDIAEGYSVSREKKESFPLTVTSAQKNPTAFYLCASSIGTANTGELFFGEGSRLTVL.

A single count supports this clone. This chain connects TRBV6-1 to TRBJ1-1; D is possibly TRBD1 (6 bases). This CDR3 region has 14 residues. V lost 7 bases, J lost 0 bases, and 12 bases lay in between. Per germline, CDR1 MNHNS and CDR2 SASEGT. CDR3 residues: CASNGGRVNTEAFF. Here the CDR3 DNA reads TGTGCCAGCAATGGGGGCAGGGTGAACACTGAAGCTTTCTTT.

V usage is TRBV11-2 and J usage is TRBJ2-2; D is unclear. CDR3 size: 13 residues. The V gene lost 5 bases and the J gene lost 6 bases, with 10 bases spanning the gap. Germline values: CDR1 SGHAT, CDR2 FQNNGV. CDR3 coding DNA: TGTGCCAGCAGCGTCGACATATCCGGGGAGCTGTTTTTT. It specifies CASSVDISGELFF.

V usage is TRBV7-2 and J usage is TRBJ2-7; D ambiguous. Germline V CDR1 and CDR2: SGHTA, FQGNSA. This CDR3 is built from 12 residues. V gave up 5 bases and J gave up 0 bases, with 5 bases separating them. CDR3 loop: CASSPNSYEQYF. In DNA, the CDR3 is TGTGCCAGCAGCCCCAACTCCTACGAGCAGTACTTC.

The rearrangement joins TRBV5-4 to TRBJ2-7, with TRBD2 identical over 8 bases. The CDR3 spans 14 residues. Germline V gene data show CDR1 as SGHNT and CDR2 as YYREEE (reference sequence). Trimming removed 5 bases from V and 4 bases from J; junction bases left unmatched: 8. The CDR3 is CASSPGLGDYEQYF. CDR3 nucleotides: TGTGCCAGCAGTCCGGGACTAGGGGATTACGAGCAGTACTTC.

Only a few counts were recorded for this clone. The rearrangement links TRBV5-4 to TRBJ2-2; TRBD2 matches at 7 bases. After removal of 0 bases from V and 5 bases from J, the junction contained 4 bases not matched to a gene. There are 15 residues in the CDR3. Germline lookup yields CDR1 SGHNT and CDR2 YYREEE (reference sequence). Here the CDR3 reads CASSLGGSWTGELFF. In DNA form, the CDR3 reads TGTGCCAGCAGCTTGGGCGGGAGTTGGACCGGGGAGCTGTTTTTT.

The genes are TRBV7-9 and TRBJ1-1; D unresolved. The germline V gene has CDR1 SEHNR and CDR2 FQNEAQ (reference sequence). Trimming cost V 0 bases and J 1 base, with 9 bases left between them. CDR3 length: 15 residues. The DNA for the CDR3 is TGTGCCAGCAGCTTAGCATTGGTGAAGAACACTGAAGCTTTCTTT. It encodes CASSLALVKNTEAFF.

This clone was seen a few times. The genes are TRBV7-9 and TRBJ1-2; D is uncertain. Germline CDR1 and CDR2: SEHNR and FQNEAQ (reference sequence). V lost 1 base, J lost 1 base, and 1 base lay in between. There are 12 residues in the CDR3. In DNA, the CDR3 is TGTGCCAGCAGCTTAGTTAACTATGGCTACACCTTC. It encodes CASSLVNYGYTF.

The chain carries TRBV6-4 and TRBJ1-2; D remains unclear. Germline V gives CDR1 MRHNA, CDR2 SNTAGT. The V end was cut by 0 bases, the J end by 5 bases, with 25 bases between. CDR3 size: 19 residues. The CDR3 sequence is CASSDSNAPPDGKGYGYTF. CDR3 nucleotides: TGTGCCAGCAGTGACTCGAATGCCCCCCCGGACGGAAAAGGATATGGCTACACCTTC.

This clone was observed a few times. V usage is TRBV7-3 and J usage is TRBJ2-1; 7 nucleotides agree with TRBD1. Germline-derived CDR1 and CDR2 are SGHTA and FQGTGA. The CDR3 totals 15 residues. V trimming: 5 bases; J trimming: 3 bases; junction bases outside the gene matches: 7. The CDR3 region has the DNA TGTGCCAGCAGCCGGGACAGCTTAAACTACAATGAGCAGTTCTTC. It encodes CASSRDSLNYNEQFF.

This chain uses TRBV27 with TRBJ2-1; tentative D call: TRBD2 (5 bases). The CDR3 has 14 amino acids. V was pared by 5 bases and J by 6 bases, with 14 bases between. Germline loops: CDR1 MNHEY, CDR2 SMNVEV (reference sequence). The CDR3 DNA reads as TGTGCCAGCAGTCCACGACTACCGTCCAATGAGCAGTTCTTC. Amino acids: CASSPRLPSNEQFF.

The V call is TRBV18, the J call TRBJ2-3; 9 positions match TRBD2. The J segment lost 5 bases and the V segment lost 1 base, leaving 7 bases of the junction unmatched. The germline gives CDR1 KGHSH, CDR2 LQKENI. The CDR3 is made up of 16 amino acids. The CDR3 here is CASSPRGRALVDTQYF. CDR3 coding DNA: TGTGCCAGCTCACCACGCGGGAGGGCCCTGGTAGATACGCAGTATTTT.

The CDR3 here is CASSFQSGLMYEQYF. CDR3 sequence (DNA): TGCGCCAGCAGCTTCCAATCGGGACTCATGTACGAGCAGTACTTC. This rearrangement joins TRBV5-1 to TRBJ2-7, with D tentatively TRBD2 (6 bases). Germline-derived CDR1 and CDR2 are SGHRS and YFSETQ. This CDR3 comprises 15 residues. With 2 bases removed from V and 4 bases from J, the gap between germline ends came to 16 bases.

The CDR3 DNA reads as TGTGCCTGGCTAACAGGGGTCGTCGGCTACACCTTC. Encoded protein: CAWLTGVVGYTF. The chain combines TRBV30 with TRBJ1-2; 7 bases match TRBD1. The CDR3 runs 12 residues. Germline CDR1 and CDR2: GTSNPN and SVGIG (reference sequence). The ends lost 5 bases at V and 8 bases at J; junction bases unmatched: 8.

The chain links TRBV5-4 to TRBJ1-3; tentatively, D is TRBD1 (6 bases). The CDR3 is 13 amino acids. The germline V gene encodes CDR1 SGHNT and CDR2 YYREEE (reference sequence). Trimming removed 1 base at V and 7 bases at J, with 9 bases between. CDR3 loop: CASSLRGANTIYF. The DNA of the CDR3 is TGTGCCAGCAGCTTGAGGGGGGCGAACACCATATATTTT.

A remark on this clone: Other DNA sequences from this sample encode an identical CDR3 as well. This chain links TRBV28 with TRBJ2-3; D unclear. This CDR3 spans 15 amino acids. The ends were cut back, 9 bases at V and 5 bases at J, with 21 bases in the middle. The germline V gene encodes CDR1 MDHEN and CDR2 SYDVKM. The CDR3, as DNA: TGTGCCAGTAGCTACCCGTCCTCCGGTATAGATACGCAGTATTTT. As protein: CASSYPSSGIDTQYF. The complete variable domain, with remaining parts taken from reference TRBV28 and TRBJ2-3, reads DVKVTQSSRYLVKRTGEKVFLECVQDMDHENMFWYRQDPGLGLRLIYFSYDVKMKEKGDIPEGYSVSREKKERFSLILESASTNQTSMYLCASSYPSSGIDTQYFGPGTRLTVL.

This chain uses TRBV6-9 with TRBJ1-2, with unresolved D. From germline, CDR1 is MNHGY and CDR2 SVAAGI. V lost 5 bases and J lost 4, with 8 bases in between. This CDR3 has 12 amino acids. The CDR3 nucleotides are TGTGCCAGCAGTCCCGGCCGCTATGGCTACACCTTC. It is translated as CASSPGRYGYTF.

The V and J genes are TRBV4-1 and TRBJ2-4, with 9 bases fitting TRBD1. Germline trimming cut 3 bases from V and 4 bases from J; bases unmatched to any gene: 4. The CDR3 is made up of 15 amino acids. Germline V gives CDR1 MGHRA, CDR2 YSYEKL. CDR3 DNA: TGCGCCAGCAGCCAGGGACAGGGTACAAAAAACATTCAGTACTTC. Its protein product is CASSQGQGTKNIQYF.

This sequence joins TRBV27 and TRBJ2-2; D is undetermined. The germline gives CDR1 MNHEY, CDR2 SMNVEV (reference sequence). The germline V and J ends were trimmed by 10 bases and 1 base, with 13 bases remaining between them. CDR3 size: 14 residues. CDR3 bases: TGTGCCAACACCATCCAGAGGAACACCGGGGAGCTGTTTTTT. This encodes CANTIQRNTGELFF.

V and J are TRBV12-5 and TRBJ2-3; 7 bases are a match to TRBD2. Germline V gene data show CDR1 as LGHNT and CDR2 as FRNRAP. The CDR3 extends over 15 amino acids. V lost 5 bases and J lost 1; bases outside the gene matches: 6. The DNA for the CDR3 is TGTGCTAGTGGTCCGGGACTACCTGGCACAGATACGCAGTATTTT. Translation: CASGPGLPGTDTQYF.

The chain employs TRBV5-1 and TRBJ2-3; D is unresolved. V lost 6 bases to trimming and J lost 1 base, with 3 bases between them. Germline V gene lookup returns CDR1 SGHRS and CDR2 YFSETQ. The CDR3 has 11 amino acids. In nucleotides, the CDR3 is TGCGCCAGCATGGGCACAGATACGCAGTATTTT. The encoded protein is CASMGTDTQYF.

The chain joins TRBV7-9 to TRBJ2-2, with D possibly being TRBD2 (6 bases). Trimming removed 5 bases at V and 5 bases at J, with 18 bases between. CDR3 size: 16 residues. CDR1 and CDR2 from the germline V gene are SEHNR and FQNEAQ (reference sequence). The CDR3 sequence is CASSTRTLGGTGELFF. The CDR3, as DNA: TGTGCCAGCAGCACGAGAACCCTCGGGGGAACCGGGGAGCTGTTTTTT.

This chain connects TRBV4-1 to TRBJ2-6; either TRBD1 or TRBD2 may fit D (6 bases each). The CDR3 loop spans 19 amino acids. Germline loops: CDR1 MGHRA, CDR2 YSYEKL. With 1 base removed from V and 2 bases from J, the gap between germline ends came to 18 bases. CDR3 region: CASSQGGATERTGANVLTF. CDR3 sequence (DNA): TGCGCCAGCAGCCAAGGGGGGGCTACGGAACGGACTGGGGCCAACGTCCTGACTTTC.

The V gene is TRBV19, the J gene TRBJ1-4; 8 nucleotides align to TRBD1. CDR3 length: 15 amino acids. Germline loops: CDR1 LNHDA, CDR2 SQIVND (reference sequence). J lost 5 bases, V lost 7 bases, and 9 bases had no gene match. Written as DNA, the CDR3 is TGTGCCAGTACCGTATCCGGGACAGGCAATGAAAAACTGTTTTTT. The encoded protein is CASTVSGTGNEKLFF.